This section outlines one T cell receptor beta chain sequence together with its context. The data originate from a study of blood T cell repertoires in COVID-19. Whole-study context: COVID-19 samples collected from the United States, Italy and Spain covered acute and convalescent phases. PBMCs, B-cell-depleted T cells, or T cells were the source of the cDNA or gDNA that made up the material.

Authors' methods: For nucleated cells, counts were estimated from reference gene primer amplification. The assay was immunoSEQ multiplex PCR, and TCRdb's table has in-frame clones only and misses some. V and J calls and clone size are copied from that table; D and trimming were computed from the DNA. The sample carries 80,000 to 100,000 clones, roughly 86% recorded once. Source material: peripheral blood. The clonotype comes from a man aged 50 to 60 with acute or convalescent COVID-19.

CDR3 amino acids: CASSLMGAPTEAFF. In nucleotides, the CDR3 is TGCGCCAGCAGCTTGATGGGGGCGCCCACTGAAGCTTTCTTT. The chain employs TRBV5-1 and TRBJ1-1; a possible D gene is TRBD1 (6 bases). V was cut by 1 base and J by 4 bases, with 11 bases left in between. There are 14 residues in the CDR3. Germline V CDR1 and CDR2: SGHRS, YFSETQ.